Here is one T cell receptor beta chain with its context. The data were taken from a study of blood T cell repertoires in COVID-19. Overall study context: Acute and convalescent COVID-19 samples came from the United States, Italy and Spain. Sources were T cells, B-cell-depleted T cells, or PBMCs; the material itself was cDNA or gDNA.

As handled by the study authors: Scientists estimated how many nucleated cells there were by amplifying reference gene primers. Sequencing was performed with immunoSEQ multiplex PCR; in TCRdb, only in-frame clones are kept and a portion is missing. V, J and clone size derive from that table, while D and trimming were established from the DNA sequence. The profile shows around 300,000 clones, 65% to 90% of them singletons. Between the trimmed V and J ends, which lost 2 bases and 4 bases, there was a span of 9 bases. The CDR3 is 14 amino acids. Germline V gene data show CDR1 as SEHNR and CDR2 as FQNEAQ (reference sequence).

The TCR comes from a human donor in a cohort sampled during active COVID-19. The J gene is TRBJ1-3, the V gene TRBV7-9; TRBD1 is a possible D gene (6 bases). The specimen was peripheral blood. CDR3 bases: TGTGCCAGCAGCTTACAGGGGCTAGGAAACACCATATATTTT. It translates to CASSLQGLGNTIYF.